The clone carrying this TCR beta chain was seen ten or more times. The sample comes from a study of regulatory T cells in long-lasting Graves disease. Study-wide background: Under 3 months of antithyroid drugs had been taken by newly diagnosed Graves' patients.

Regarding time point: newly diagnosed GD, antithyroid drugs for less than 3 months. From RNA extracted from PBMCs, the TCR library was made. TCR beta libraries were built with iRepertoire HTBI primers and Arm-PCR of CDR3 regions. TCRdb re-derived calls from the multiplex PCR reads in MiXCR, one entry per CDR3 protein. The repertoire holds 530,000 or so distinct CDR3 sequences, with approximately 15% as singletons. V was cut by 9 bases and J by 6 bases, with 18 bases left in between. CDR1 and CDR2 from the germline V gene are LNHNV and YYDKDF (reference sequence). This CDR3 comprises 14 residues. These data also featured in a second study, about T cells in Graves' hyperthyroidism and ophthalmopathy. As that report states: Researchers found most expanded thyroid clonotypes above 0.001 in blood as well. The model identified upcoming ophthalmopathy a median about 6.5 months ahead of onset.

This sequence joins TRBV15 and TRBJ2-1; a weak D match, TRBD1 (6 bases). Source: peripheral blood mononuclear cells (PBMCs), taken at new diagnosis, from a patient treated with antithyroid drugs. The receptor comes from a man aged 25-45 years with Graves disease. CDR3 loop: CATGKQGMGNEQFF. The DNA of the CDR3 is TGTGCCACGGGGAAACAGGGAATGGGCAATGAGCAGTTCTTC.